Each of the 8 T cell receptor beta chains below was sequenced from the same sample in a study of blood T cell repertoires in COVID-19. Here immunoSEQ multiplex PCR was the method, and the copy in TCRdb shows in-frame clones only, minus some. Here the sample spans approximately 310,000 clones, approximately 83% being singletons. Input material: PBMCs or T cells enriched from blood (not recorded which). Receptor source: a man aged 30 to 39 who had recovered from COVID-19.

The J gene is TRBJ2-1, the V gene TRBV7-9; TRBD2 might be the D (5 bases). The CDR3 contains 14 residues. V lost 0 bases and J 2 bases, leaving 5 bases between the germline ends. Germline CDR1 and CDR2: SEHNR and FQNEAQ (reference sequence). The CDR3 nucleotides read TGTGCCAGCAGCTTAGCGGGAGCCTACAATGAGCAGTTCTTC. Translating gives CASSLAGAYNEQFF.

The chain links TRBV6-2 or TRBV6-3 to TRBJ2-1; 12 positions agree with TRBD2. CDR1 and CDR2 (germline): MNHEY, SVGEGT. The CDR3 extends over 14 amino acids. Germline trimming cut 4 bases from V and 8 bases from J; bases unmatched to any gene: 3. The CDR3 coding sequence is TGTGCCAGCAGTTGGTCTAGCGGGGGGGATGAGCAGTTCTTC. Translation: CASSWSSGGDEQFF.

The V call is TRBV3-1 (or the pseudogene TRBV3-2), the J call TRBJ1-2; TRBD1 aligns across 7 bases. V gave up 5 bases and J gave up 5 bases; unmatched junction bases: 2. CDR1 and CDR2 from the germline V gene are LGHDT and YNNKEL (reference sequence). The CDR3 contains 12 residues. The CDR3 here is CASSKTGYGYTF. The DNA of the CDR3 is TGTGCCAGCAGCAAGACAGGGTATGGCTACACCTTC.

V gene TRBV3-1 (or the pseudogene TRBV3-2) combines with J gene TRBJ2-3, with 9 nucleotides matching TRBD2. Trimming cost V 0 bases and J 0 bases; bases outside gene matches: 4. From germline, CDR1 is LGHDT and CDR2 YNNKEL (reference sequence). The CDR3 is 17 amino acids. This CDR3 reads CASSQDQLAGSTDTQYF. The CDR3 DNA reads TGTGCCAGCAGCCAAGATCAGCTAGCGGGGAGCACAGATACGCAGTATTTT.

The CDR3 here is CASSLQGADTGELFF. In DNA form, the CDR3 reads TGTGCCAGCAGCTTACAGGGGGCGGATACCGGGGAGCTGTTTTTT. The chain has TRBV5-4 and TRBJ2-2; 9 positions match TRBD1. The length of the CDR3 is 15 residues. V was pared by 2 bases and J by 5 bases, with 4 bases of the junction left unmatched. Looked up from germline, CDR1 is SGHNT and CDR2 is YYREEE (reference sequence).

Remarks on this clone: Sequence at one end of the junction differs from germline and may be a read error. The genes are TRBV6-5 and TRBJ1-6, with a possible D match to TRBD1 (5 bases). The germline V gene has CDR1 MNHEY and CDR2 SVGAGI. This CDR3 has 15 amino acids. The CDR3 bases are TGTGCCAGCAGCTACTTACGGGGGGGGAATTCACCCCTCCACTTT. This sequence encodes CASSYLRGGNSPLHF.

The chain combines TRBV7-9 with TRBJ2-1; 10 nucleotides match TRBD1. The CDR3 totals 18 residues. V was clipped by 1 base and J by 5 bases; unmatched bases: 11. Germline V gives CDR1 SEHNR, CDR2 FQNEAQ (reference sequence). CDR3 in DNA: TGTGCCAGCAGCTTAGTCGTTTTTTTTGGGACAGGGGACAATGAGCAGTTCTTC. It is translated as CASSLVVFFGTGDNEQFF.

This chain uses TRBV2 with TRBJ1-5; D unresolved. Trimming removed 4 bases at V and 1 base at J, with 17 bases between. The CDR3 is 17 residues long. Germline assignment: CDR1 SNHLY and CDR2 FYNNEI. The CDR3 DNA follows: TGTGCCAGCAGTGTGTTCGCGAGAACCAACAGCAATCAGCCCCAGCATTTT. Translating gives CASSVFARTNSNQPQHF. Full variable domain (rest looked up from reference TRBV2 and TRBJ1-5): EPEVTQTPSHQVTQMGQEVILRCVPISNHLYFYWYRQILGQKVEFLVSFYNNEISEKSEIFDDQFSVERPDGSNFTLKIRSTKLEDSAMYFCASSVFARTNSNQPQHFGDGTRLSIL.